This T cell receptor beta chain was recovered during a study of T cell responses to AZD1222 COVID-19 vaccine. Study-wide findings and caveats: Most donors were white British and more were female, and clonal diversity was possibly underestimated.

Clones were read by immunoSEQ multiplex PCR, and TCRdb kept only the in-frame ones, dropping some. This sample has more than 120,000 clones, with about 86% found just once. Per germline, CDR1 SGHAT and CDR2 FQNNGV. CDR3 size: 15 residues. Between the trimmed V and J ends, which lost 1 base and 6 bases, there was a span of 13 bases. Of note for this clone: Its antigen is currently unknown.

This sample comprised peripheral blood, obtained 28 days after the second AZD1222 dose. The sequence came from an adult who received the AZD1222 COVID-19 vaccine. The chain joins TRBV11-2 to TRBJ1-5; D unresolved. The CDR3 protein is CASSLAGFGTQPQHF. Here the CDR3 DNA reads TGTGCCAGCAGCTTAGCGGGTTTCGGAACTCAGCCCCAGCATTTT. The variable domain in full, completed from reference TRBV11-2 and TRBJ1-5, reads EAGVAQSPRYKIIEKRQSVAFWCNPISGHATLYWYQQILGQGPKLLIQFQNNGVVDDSQLPKDRFSAERLKGVDSTLKIQPAKLEDSAVYLCASSLAGFGTQPQHFGDGTRLSIL.